A single sample is the source of the 25 T cell receptor beta chains below, sequenced in a study of CD8+ T cells in alopecia areata. As to treatment: oral pan-JAK inhibitor, 5-10 mg twice daily. Extraction and reverse transcription of RNA yielded cDNA as the sequencing template. The assay was immunoSEQ multiplex PCR, and TCRdb's table has in-frame clones only and misses some. The sample yields approximately 200,000 clones, 60% to 70% seen once. Here the sequenced sample was CD4+ T cells sorted from blood, taken at week 4, from a patient treated with tofacitinib. The receptors were gathered from a human donor with alopecia areata.

Details on this clone: The same CDR3 arises from other DNA sequences in this sample as well. This chain links TRBV29-1 with TRBJ2-5, with 9 bases fitting TRBD1. The V and J ends lost 7 bases and 1 base, in that order; junction bases with no gene match: 1. The germline CDR1 and CDR2 sequences are SQVTM and ANQGSEA. This CDR3 has 12 residues. CDR3 residues: CSGGQGQETQYF. The CDR3 DNA follows: TGCAGCGGGGGACAGGGCCAAGAGACCCAGTACTTC.

This chain connects TRBV5-6 to TRBJ1-2; TRBD1 agrees at 10 bases. This CDR3 has 15 residues. The germline V gene has CDR1 SGHDT and CDR2 YYEEEE. V lost 3 bases, J lost 3 bases, and 5 bases stayed unmatched. The CDR3 here is CASSSPDRGHYGYTF. The CDR3 region has the DNA TGTGCCAGCAGCTCCCCCGACAGGGGGCACTATGGCTACACCTTC.

The table lists this clone with a few counts. The chain recombines TRBV10-3 with TRBJ2-7; D uncertain. CDR3 length equals 13 residues. The germline CDR1 and CDR2 sequences are ENHRY and SYGVKD. V shed 2 bases and J shed 2 bases, with 7 bases lying between them. The CDR3 sequence is CAISEAVAYEQYF. The CDR3 DNA reads as TGTGCCATCAGTGAGGCGGTAGCCTACGAGCAGTACTTC.

On this clone itself: The same CDR3 arises from other DNA sequences in this sample as well. The chain is built from TRBV30 and TRBJ1-1; unclear D gene. Germline values: CDR1 GTSNPN, CDR2 SVGIG (reference sequence). Trimming shortened V by 0 bases and J by 0 bases, and 5 bases separated the two germline ends. The length of the CDR3 is 13 residues. In nucleotides, the CDR3 is TGTGCCTGGAGTGTACAGCTGAACACTGAAGCTTTCTTT. It encodes CAWSVQLNTEAFF.

The gene calls are TRBV9 and TRBJ1-1; tentative D call: TRBD1 (5 bases). CDR3 length equals 13 residues. Germline V gene sequence: CDR1 SGDLS, CDR2 YYNGEE. V lost 3 bases and J 3 bases, leaving 9 bases between the germline ends. The CDR3 sequence is CASSEGRDTEAFF. CDR3 bases: TGTGCCAGCAGCGAGGGACGGGACACTGAAGCTTTCTTT.

This clone was seen a handful of times. This rearrangement joins TRBV7-2 to TRBJ2-3; 11 bases line up with TRBD2. Germline values: CDR1 SGHTA, CDR2 FQGNSA. The CDR3 runs to 17 residues. V shed 5 bases, J shed 0 bases, and the junction held 7 bases outside the gene matches. The CDR3 is CASSPPTSGVSTDTQYF. CDR3 nucleotides: TGTGCCAGCAGCCCCCCGACTAGCGGGGTGAGCACAGATACGCAGTATTTT.

V gene TRBV7-6 combines with J gene TRBJ1-6; 7 nucleotides match TRBD1. The junction had 4 bases not matched to a gene; V was cut back by 5 bases and J by 9 bases. In germline, CDR1 is SGHVS, CDR2 FNYEAQ. CDR3 length: 13 residues. DNA for the CDR3: TGTGCCAGCAGCCACGACAGGGTTTCACCCCTCCACTTT. It is translated as CASSHDRVSPLHF.

For the CDR3, the DNA is TGCGCCAGCAGCGGAAACAGGGTCTCTTACGAGCAGTACTTC. Translating it yields CASSGNRVSYEQYF. This sequence joins TRBV4-3 and TRBJ2-7; the D gene is possibly TRBD1 (6 bases). The CDR3 has 14 residues. V lost 5 bases, J lost 4 bases, and 15 bases lay in between. Germline CDR1 is LGHNA and CDR2 is YSLEER.

The genes are TRBV4-2 and TRBJ1-2; no clear D gene. Germline V gene lookup returns CDR1 LGHNA and CDR2 YNFKEQ. This CDR3 has 17 residues. V lost 0 bases, J lost 0 bases, and 14 bases lay in between. The CDR3 DNA is TGTGCCAGCAGCCAAGACTCACAGTTGATAGCTAACTATGGCTACACCTTC. Amino acids: CASSQDSQLIANYGYTF.

This chain uses TRBV7-9 with TRBJ1-1, with 7 positions matching TRBD1. Germline V gene lookup returns CDR1 SEHNR and CDR2 FQNEAQ (reference sequence). J was trimmed by 3 bases and V by 6 bases; bases with no gene match: 4. The CDR3 spans 13 residues. CDR3 sequence reads: CASSYTGDTEAFF. CDR3 nucleotides: TGTGCCAGCAGTTATACAGGGGACACTGAAGCTTTCTTT.

J is TRBJ1-2 and V is TRBV29-1, with unresolved D. The CDR3 runs to 14 residues. Per the germline V gene, CDR1 is SQVTM and CDR2 is ANQGSEA. V was trimmed by 4 bases and J by 6 bases, leaving 18 bases between them. This chain's CDR3 is CSVATGAEGNGYTF. For the CDR3, the DNA is TGCAGCGTTGCCACGGGTGCCGAGGGTAATGGCTACACCTTC.

This clone was picked up one time. Other DNA variants within this sample encode the same CDR3. V gene TRBV30 combines with J gene TRBJ2-2; no clear D gene. Trimming took 2 bases from V and 0 from J, leaving 7 bases between them. The CDR3 length is 14 residues. Germline values: CDR1 GTSNPN, CDR2 SVGIG (reference sequence). The CDR3 loop is CAWSIGPNTGELFF. The CDR3 bases are TGTGCCTGGAGTATAGGGCCGAACACCGGGGAGCTGTTTTTT.

This clone was detected a few times. J is TRBJ2-7 and V is TRBV28, with 9 positions matching TRBD1. The CDR3 loop spans 12 amino acids. V gave up 11 bases and J gave up 4 bases; unmatched junction bases: 6. Per the germline V gene, CDR1 is MDHEN and CDR2 is SYDVKM. Here the CDR3 DNA reads TGTGCCCTAGGGGACAGGGCTTACGAGCAGTACTTC. Amino acid sequence: CALGDRAYEQYF.

The chain recombines TRBV5-4 with TRBJ1-2, with 7 bases aligning to TRBD1. There are 13 residues in the CDR3. The germline V gene has CDR1 SGHNT and CDR2 YYREEE (reference sequence). With 6 bases clipped from V and 6 bases from J, the junction kept 8 bases outside the gene matches. This CDR3 is CASTIDRADGYTF. CDR3 nucleotide sequence: TGTGCCAGCACCATTGACAGGGCAGATGGCTACACCTTC.

This sequence joins TRBV30 and TRBJ1-2, with 7 nucleotides matching TRBD1. The germline V gene has CDR1 GTSNPN and CDR2 SVGIG (reference sequence). V was clipped by 4 bases and J by 4 bases; unmatched bases: 9. The CDR3 covers 14 residues. CDR3 protein: CAWTSTGVGYGYTF. The CDR3 nucleotides are TGTGCCTGGACCAGCACAGGGGTGGGCTATGGCTACACCTTC.

V gene TRBV25-1 combines with J gene TRBJ1-5; D is possibly TRBD1 (6 bases). Trimming cost V 5 bases and J 3 bases, with 11 bases left between them. This CDR3 comprises 14 residues. CDR1 and CDR2 (germline): MGHDK, SYGVNS. The CDR3 is CASSQSGDNQPQHF. DNA of the CDR3: TGTGCCAGCAGTCAGTCAGGGGACAATCAGCCCCAGCATTTT.

The chain is built from TRBV27 and TRBJ2-7; D unclear. With 6 bases removed from V and 2 bases from J, the gap between germline ends came to 17 bases. This CDR3 contains 15 residues. Germline values: CDR1 MNHEY, CDR2 SMNVEV (reference sequence). In DNA, the CDR3 is TGTGCCAGCAGCCCGTCCGGTTCCCATCCCTACGAGCAGTACTTC. This encodes CASSPSGSHPYEQYF.

The DNA of the CDR3 is TGTGCCTGGAGTGTGCAGAGGTACACCGGGGAGCTGTTTTTT. It specifies CAWSVQRYTGELFF. The chain combines TRBV30 with TRBJ2-2, with unresolved D. From germline, CDR1 is GTSNPN and CDR2 SVGIG (reference sequence). The CDR3 has 14 residues. Trimming took 0 bases from V and 3 from J, leaving 8 bases between them.

V gene TRBV12-5 combines with J gene TRBJ2-7, with 9 bases identical to TRBD1. The CDR3 runs to 14 residues. Germline CDR1 and CDR2: LGHNT and FRNRAP. With V trimmed by 6 bases and J by 5 bases, 8 bases remained unmatched. The CDR3 DNA is TGTGCTAGTGGCTCCGGACAGGGGAAGAACGAGCAGTACTTC. Its protein product is CASGSGQGKNEQYF.

On this clone itself: Other nucleotide sequences in the sample specify the same CDR3. V and J are TRBV29-1 and TRBJ2-3; D ambiguous. V lost 3 bases, J lost 1 base, and 2 bases lay in between. CDR1 and CDR2 (germline): SQVTM, ANQGSEA. This CDR3 spans 11 amino acids. The CDR3 here is CSVDRTDTQYF. Written as DNA, the CDR3 is TGCAGCGTTGATCGCACAGATACGCAGTATTTT.

Of note for this clone: At the DNA level, this CDR3 is encoded by other sequences in the same sample as well. This chain links TRBV2 with TRBJ2-1; 9 nucleotides align to TRBD2. In germline, CDR1 is SNHLY, CDR2 FYNNEI. J was trimmed by 4 bases and V by 8 bases; bases with no gene match: 3. The CDR3 runs 13 residues. The CDR3 sequence is CASSAGGYNEQFF. CDR3 in DNA: TGTGCCAGCTCGGCGGGGGGGTACAATGAGCAGTTCTTC.

The rearrangement joins TRBV5-6 to TRBJ2-7; no reliable D call. The length of the CDR3 is 14 residues. Germline assignment: CDR1 SGHDT and CDR2 YYEEEE. With 3 bases removed from V and 5 bases from J, the gap between germline ends came to 15 bases. DNA for the CDR3: TGTGCCAGCAGCTGGCCGGGTTCAAATCACGAGCAGTACTTC. Translation: CASSWPGSNHEQYF.

Remarks on this clone: The sample holds other DNA sequences that translate to the same CDR3. The rearrangement uses TRBV30 and TRBJ2-5; 7 nucleotides agree with TRBD2. Germline-derived CDR1 and CDR2 are GTSNPN and SVGIG (reference sequence). The CDR3 length is 14 residues. V lost 2 bases to trimming and J lost 9 bases; unmatched junction nucleotides: 12. The CDR3: CAWSISRRGGAQYF. Here the CDR3 DNA reads TGTGCCTGGAGTATATCTCGTAGGGGAGGGGCCCAGTACTTC.

As to this clone: The identical CDR3 is also encoded by other nucleotide sequences in the sample. The CDR3 sequence: CASSLQGYEQYF. The CDR3 nucleotides read TGTGCCAGCAGTTTACAGGGCTACGAGCAGTACTTC. The chain carries TRBV28 and TRBJ2-7; tentatively, D is TRBD1 (5 bases). The germline V and J ends were trimmed by 2 bases and 3 bases, with 5 bases remaining between them. The CDR3 is made up of 12 amino acids. Germline V gene sequence: CDR1 MDHEN, CDR2 SYDVKM.

The rearrangement uses TRBV4-1 and TRBJ2-3, with TRBD2 as a possible D gene (5 bases). Trimming removed 1 base from V and 0 bases from J, with 14 bases in between. The V gene's germline CDR1 is MGHRA and CDR2 YSYEKL. The CDR3 runs to 17 residues. The DNA of the CDR3 is TGCGCCAGCAGCCAAGGATCCGGGAAGCGTAGCACAGATACGCAGTATTTT. This codes for CASSQGSGKRSTDTQYF.